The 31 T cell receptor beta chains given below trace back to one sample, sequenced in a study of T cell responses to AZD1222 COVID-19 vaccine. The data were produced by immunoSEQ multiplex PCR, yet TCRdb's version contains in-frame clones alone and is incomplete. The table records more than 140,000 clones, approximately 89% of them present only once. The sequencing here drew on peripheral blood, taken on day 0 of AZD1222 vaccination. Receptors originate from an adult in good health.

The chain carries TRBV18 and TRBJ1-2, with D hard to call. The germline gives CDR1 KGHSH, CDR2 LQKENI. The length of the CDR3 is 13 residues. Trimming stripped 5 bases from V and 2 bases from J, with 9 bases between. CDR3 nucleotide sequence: TGTGCCAGCTCAGGGGATCCGAACTATGGCTACACCTTC. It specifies CASSGDPNYGYTF.

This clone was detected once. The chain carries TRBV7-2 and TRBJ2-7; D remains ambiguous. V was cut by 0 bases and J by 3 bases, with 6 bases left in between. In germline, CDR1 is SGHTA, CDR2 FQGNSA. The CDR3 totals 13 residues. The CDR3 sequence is CASSLALDYEQYF. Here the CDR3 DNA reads TGTGCCAGCAGCTTAGCGTTAGACTACGAGCAGTACTTC. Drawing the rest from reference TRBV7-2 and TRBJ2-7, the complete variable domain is GAGVSQSPSNKVTEKGKDVELRCDPISGHTALYWYRQSLGQGLEFLIYFQGNSAPDKSGLPSDRFSAERTGGSVSTLTIQRTQQEDSAVYLCASSLALDYEQYFGPGTRLTVT.

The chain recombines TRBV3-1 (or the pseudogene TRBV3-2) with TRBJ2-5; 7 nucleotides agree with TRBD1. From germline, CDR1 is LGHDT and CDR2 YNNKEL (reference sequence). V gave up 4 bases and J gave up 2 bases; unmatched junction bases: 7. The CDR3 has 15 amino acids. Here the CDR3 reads CASSPNRGLQETQYF. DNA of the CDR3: TGTGCCAGCAGCCCGAACAGGGGTCTGCAAGAGACCCAGTACTTC.

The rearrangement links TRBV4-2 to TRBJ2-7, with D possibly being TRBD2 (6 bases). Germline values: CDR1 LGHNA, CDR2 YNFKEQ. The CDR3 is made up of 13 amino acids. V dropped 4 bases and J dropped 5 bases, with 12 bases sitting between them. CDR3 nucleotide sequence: TGTGCCAGCAGCCCGAGACTAGTCCACGAGCAGTACTTC. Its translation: CASSPRLVHEQYF.

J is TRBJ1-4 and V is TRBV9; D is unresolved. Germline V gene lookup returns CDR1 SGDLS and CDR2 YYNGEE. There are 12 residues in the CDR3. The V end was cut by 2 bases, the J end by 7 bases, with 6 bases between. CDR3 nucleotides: TGTGCCAGCAGCGTCGACGGTGAAAAACTGTTTTTT. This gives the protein CASSVDGEKLFF.

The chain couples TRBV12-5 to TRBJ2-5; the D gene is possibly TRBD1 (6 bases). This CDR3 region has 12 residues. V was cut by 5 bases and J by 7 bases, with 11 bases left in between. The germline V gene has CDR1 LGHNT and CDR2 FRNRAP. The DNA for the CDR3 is TGTGCTAGTGGTCCTGACAGGCCGACCCAGTACTTC. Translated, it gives CASGPDRPTQYF.

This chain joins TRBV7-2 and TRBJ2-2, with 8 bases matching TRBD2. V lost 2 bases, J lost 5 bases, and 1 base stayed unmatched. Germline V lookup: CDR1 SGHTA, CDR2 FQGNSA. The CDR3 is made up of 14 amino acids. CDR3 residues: CASSLLAGTGELFF. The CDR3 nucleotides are TGTGCCAGCAGCTTATTAGCGGGAACCGGGGAGCTGTTTTTT.

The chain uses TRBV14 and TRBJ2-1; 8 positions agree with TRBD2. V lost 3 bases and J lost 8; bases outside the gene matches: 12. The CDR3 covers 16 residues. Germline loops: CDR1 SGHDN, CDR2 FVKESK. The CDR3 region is CASSQGTFLAGDEQFF. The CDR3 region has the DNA TGTGCCAGCAGCCAGGGCACTTTCCTAGCGGGCGATGAGCAGTTCTTC. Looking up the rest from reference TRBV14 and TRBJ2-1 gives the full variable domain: EAGVTQFPSHSVIEKGQTVTLRCDPISGHDNLYWYRRVMGKEIKFLLHFVKESKQDESGMPNNRFLAERTGGTYSTLKVQPAELEDSGVYFCASSQGTFLAGDEQFFGPGTRLTVL.

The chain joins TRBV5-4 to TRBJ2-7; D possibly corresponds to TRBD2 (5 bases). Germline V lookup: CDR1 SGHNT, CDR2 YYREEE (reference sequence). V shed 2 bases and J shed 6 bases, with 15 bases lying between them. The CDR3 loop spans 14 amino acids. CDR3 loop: CASSLRAVGVEQYF. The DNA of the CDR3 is TGTGCCAGCAGCTTAAGAGCGGTCGGTGTCGAGCAGTACTTC.

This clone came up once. CDR3 in amino acids: CAWSARQGGYGYTF. The CDR3 DNA follows: TGTGCCTGGAGTGCCCGACAGGGCGGCTATGGCTACACCTTC. The J gene is TRBJ1-2, the V gene TRBV30; 7 bases line up with TRBD1. The V gene end was trimmed by 1 base and the J gene end by 4 bases; junction bases not matched to a gene: 6. The CDR3 loop spans 14 amino acids. Germline CDR1 is GTSNPN and CDR2 is SVGIG (reference sequence).

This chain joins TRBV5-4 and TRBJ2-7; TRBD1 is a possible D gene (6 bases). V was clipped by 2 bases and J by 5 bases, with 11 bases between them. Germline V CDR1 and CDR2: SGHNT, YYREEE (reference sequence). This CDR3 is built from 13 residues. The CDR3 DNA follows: TGTGCCAGCAGCTTTTCAGGGGCCCACGAGCAGTACTTC. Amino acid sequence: CASSFSGAHEQYF.

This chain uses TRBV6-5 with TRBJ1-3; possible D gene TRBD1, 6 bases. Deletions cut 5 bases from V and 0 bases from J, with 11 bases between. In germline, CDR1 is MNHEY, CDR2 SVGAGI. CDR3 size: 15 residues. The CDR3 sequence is CASSPQDSSGNTIYF. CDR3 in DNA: TGTGCCAGCAGTCCTCAGGACAGCTCTGGAAACACCATATATTTT.

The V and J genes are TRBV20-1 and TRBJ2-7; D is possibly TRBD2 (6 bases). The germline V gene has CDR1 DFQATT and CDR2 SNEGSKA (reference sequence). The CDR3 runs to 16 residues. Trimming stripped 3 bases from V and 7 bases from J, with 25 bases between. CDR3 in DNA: TGCAGTGCTAGTTTGGCTCTAGCGCCACTCTGGGGAGAGCAGTACTTC. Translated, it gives CSASLALAPLWGEQYF.

In nucleotides, the CDR3 is TGTGCCAGCAGCCAAAGCCCAGGAAGCAATCAGCCCCAGCATTTT. Protein sequence: CASSQSPGSNQPQHF. V is TRBV3-1 (or the pseudogene TRBV3-2) and J is TRBJ1-5, with D hard to call. The CDR3 runs 15 residues. Germline lookup yields CDR1 LGHDT and CDR2 YNNKEL (reference sequence). V was shortened by 2 bases and J by 1 base, with 9 bases between the two germline ends.

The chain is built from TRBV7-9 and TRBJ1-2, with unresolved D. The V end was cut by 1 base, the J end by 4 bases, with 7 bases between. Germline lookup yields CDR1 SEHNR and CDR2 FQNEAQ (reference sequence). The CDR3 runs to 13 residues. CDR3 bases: TGTGCCAGCAGCTTAGACGCGGCCTATGGCTACACCTTC. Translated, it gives CASSLDAAYGYTF.

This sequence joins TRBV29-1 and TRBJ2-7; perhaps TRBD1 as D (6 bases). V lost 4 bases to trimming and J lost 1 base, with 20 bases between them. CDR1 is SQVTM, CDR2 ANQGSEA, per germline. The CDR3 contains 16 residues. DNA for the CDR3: TGCAGCGTTGTGGTAACCGGGACAACGAGATCCTACGAGCAGTACTTC. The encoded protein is CSVVVTGTTRSYEQYF.

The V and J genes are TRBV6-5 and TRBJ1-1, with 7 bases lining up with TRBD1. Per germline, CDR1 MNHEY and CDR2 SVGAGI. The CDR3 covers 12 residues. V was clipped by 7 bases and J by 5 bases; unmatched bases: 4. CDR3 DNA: TGTGCCAGCACCAAGGACAGGACTGAAGCTTTCTTT. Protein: CASTKDRTEAFF.

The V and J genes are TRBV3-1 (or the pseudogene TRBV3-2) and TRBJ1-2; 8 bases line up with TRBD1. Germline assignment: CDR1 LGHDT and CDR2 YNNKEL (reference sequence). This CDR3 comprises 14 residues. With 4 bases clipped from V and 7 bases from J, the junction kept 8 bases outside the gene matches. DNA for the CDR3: TGTGCCAGCAGCCTAATGGGACAGGTTGGTGGCTACACCTTC. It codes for CASSLMGQVGGYTF.

CDR3 DNA sequence: TGCGCCAGCAGCCTACTAGCTGGGGACCACACCGGGGAGCTGTTTTTT. It translates to CASSLLAGDHTGELFF. V usage is TRBV5-1 and J usage is TRBJ2-2; TRBD2 might be the D (6 bases). CDR1 is SGHRS, CDR2 YFSETQ, per germline. The CDR3 length is 16 residues. Trimming cost V 4 bases and J 3 bases, with 16 bases left between them.

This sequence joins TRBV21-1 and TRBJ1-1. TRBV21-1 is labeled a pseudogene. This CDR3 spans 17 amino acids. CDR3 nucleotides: TGTGCCAGCAGCGACACAATCAGACGGGGCAAGACAGTTGGGGCTTTCTTT. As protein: CASSDTIRRGKTVGAFF.

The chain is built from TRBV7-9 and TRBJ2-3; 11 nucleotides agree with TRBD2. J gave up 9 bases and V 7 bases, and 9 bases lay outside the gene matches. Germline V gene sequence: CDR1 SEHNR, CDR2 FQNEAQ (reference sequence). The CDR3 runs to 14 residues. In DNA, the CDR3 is TGTGCCAGCAACCAACTAGCGGGAGAGAGGACGCAGTATTTT. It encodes CASNQLAGERTQYF.

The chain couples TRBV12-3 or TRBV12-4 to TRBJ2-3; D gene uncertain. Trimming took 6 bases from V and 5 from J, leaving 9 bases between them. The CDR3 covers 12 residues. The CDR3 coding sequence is TGTGCCAGCAGCATCAATAAAGATACGCAGTATTTT. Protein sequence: CASSINKDTQYF.

The CDR3 bases are TGTGCCAGCAGCTTAGGTCCAGGGTCTAACTATGGCTACACCTTC. This sequence encodes CASSLGPGSNYGYTF. The genes are TRBV7-2 and TRBJ1-2, with D perhaps TRBD1 (5 bases). Germline CDR1 and CDR2: SGHTA and FQGNSA. CDR3 length equals 15 residues. Trimming pared 1 base from V and 0 bases from J, leaving 9 bases between.

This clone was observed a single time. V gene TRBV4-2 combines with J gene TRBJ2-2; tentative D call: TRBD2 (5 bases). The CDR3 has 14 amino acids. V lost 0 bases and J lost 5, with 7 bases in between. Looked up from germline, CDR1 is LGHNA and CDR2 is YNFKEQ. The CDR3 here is CASSQDRGTGELFF. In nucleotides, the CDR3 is TGTGCCAGCAGCCAAGATCGGGGTACCGGGGAGCTGTTTTTT.

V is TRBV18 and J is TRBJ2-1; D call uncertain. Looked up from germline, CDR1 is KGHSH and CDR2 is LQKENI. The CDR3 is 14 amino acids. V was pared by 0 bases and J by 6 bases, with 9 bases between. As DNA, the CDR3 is TGTGCCAGCTCACCACCATGGGCTAGCAATGAGCAGTTCTTC. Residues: CASSPPWASNEQFF.

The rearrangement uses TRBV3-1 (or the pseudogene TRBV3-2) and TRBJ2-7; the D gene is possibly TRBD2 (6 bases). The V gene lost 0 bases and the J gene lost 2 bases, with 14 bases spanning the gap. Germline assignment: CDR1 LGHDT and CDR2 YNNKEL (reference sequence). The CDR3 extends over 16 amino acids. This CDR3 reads CASSQDLLVAAYEQYF. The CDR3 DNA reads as TGTGCCAGCAGCCAAGATCTTCTGGTAGCGGCCTACGAGCAGTACTTC.

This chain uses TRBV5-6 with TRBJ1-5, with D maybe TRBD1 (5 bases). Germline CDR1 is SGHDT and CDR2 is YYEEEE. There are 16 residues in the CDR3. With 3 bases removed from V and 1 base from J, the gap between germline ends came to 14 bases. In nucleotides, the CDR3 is TGTGCCAGCAGCTGGGGTAGGGGAGGGAGCAATCAGCCCCAGCATTTT. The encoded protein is CASSWGRGGSNQPQHF.

This CDR3 is CASSRGHGPQHF. The DNA of the CDR3 is TGTGCCAGTTCGAGAGGCCATGGCCCCCAGCATTTT. V gene TRBV28 combines with J gene TRBJ1-5; the D is unclear. The V end was cut by 9 bases, the J end by 10 bases, with 16 bases between. The CDR3 has 12 amino acids. Germline CDR1 and CDR2: MDHEN and SYDVKM.

DNA of the CDR3: TGTGCCAGCAGTTCCCGTAGGAACACGGCTTCCTACGAGCAGTACTTC. Residues: CASSSRRNTASYEQYF. The chain links TRBV6-5 to TRBJ2-7; D is undetermined. Germline V gives CDR1 MNHEY, CDR2 SVGAGI. Trimming pared 4 bases from V and 1 base from J, leaving 17 bases between. This CDR3 region has 16 residues.

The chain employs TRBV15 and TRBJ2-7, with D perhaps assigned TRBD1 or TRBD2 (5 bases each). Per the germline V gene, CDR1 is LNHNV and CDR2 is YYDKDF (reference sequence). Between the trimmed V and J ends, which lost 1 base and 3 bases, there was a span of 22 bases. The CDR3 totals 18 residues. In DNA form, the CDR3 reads TGTGCCACCAGCAGAGCTTGGGGGACGCCCGATCGTAACTACGAGCAGTACTTC. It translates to CATSRAWGTPDRNYEQYF. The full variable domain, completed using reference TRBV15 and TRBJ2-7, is DAMVIQNPRYQVTQFGKPVTLSCSQTLNHNVMYWYQQKSSQAPKLLFHYYDKDFNNEADTPDNFQSRRPNTSFCFLDIRSPGLGDTAMYLCATSRAWGTPDRNYEQYFGPGTRLTVT.

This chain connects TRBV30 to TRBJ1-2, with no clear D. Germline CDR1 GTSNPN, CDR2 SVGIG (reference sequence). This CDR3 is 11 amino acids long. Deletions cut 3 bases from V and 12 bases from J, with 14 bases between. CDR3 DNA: TGTGCCTGGAGCGAGAGTGGGGATCACACCTTC. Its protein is CAWSESGDHTF.